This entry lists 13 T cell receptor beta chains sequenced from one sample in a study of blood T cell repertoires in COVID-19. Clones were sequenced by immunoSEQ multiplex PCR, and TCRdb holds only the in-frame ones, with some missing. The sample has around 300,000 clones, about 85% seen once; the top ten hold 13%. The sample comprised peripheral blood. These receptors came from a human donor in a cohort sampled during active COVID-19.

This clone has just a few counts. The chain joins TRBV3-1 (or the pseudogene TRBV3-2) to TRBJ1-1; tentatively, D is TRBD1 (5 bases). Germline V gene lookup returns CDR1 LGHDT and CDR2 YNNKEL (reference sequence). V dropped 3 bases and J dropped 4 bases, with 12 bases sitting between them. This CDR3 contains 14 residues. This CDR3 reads CASSQYQGITEAFF. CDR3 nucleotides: TGTGCCAGCAGCCAGTACCAGGGAATCACTGAAGCTTTCTTT.

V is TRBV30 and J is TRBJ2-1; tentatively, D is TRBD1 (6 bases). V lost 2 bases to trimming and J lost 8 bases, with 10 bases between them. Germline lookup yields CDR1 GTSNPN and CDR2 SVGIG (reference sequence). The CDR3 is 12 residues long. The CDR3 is CAWSLGADEQFF. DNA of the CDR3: TGTGCCTGGAGTTTGGGGGCCGATGAGCAGTTCTTC.

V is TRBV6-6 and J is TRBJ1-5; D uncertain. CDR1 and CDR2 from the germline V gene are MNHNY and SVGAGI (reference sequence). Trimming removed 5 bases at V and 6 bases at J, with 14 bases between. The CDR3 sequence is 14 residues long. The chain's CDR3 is CASSPEKAPQPQHF. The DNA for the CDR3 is TGTGCCAGCAGTCCCGAGAAAGCACCTCAGCCCCAGCATTTT.

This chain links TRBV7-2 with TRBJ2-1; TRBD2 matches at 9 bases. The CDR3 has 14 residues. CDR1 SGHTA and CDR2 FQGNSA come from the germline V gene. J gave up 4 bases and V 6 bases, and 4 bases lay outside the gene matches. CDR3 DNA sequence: TGTGCCAGCAGTAGACTAGCGGATTACAATGAGCAGTTCTTC. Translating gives CASSRLADYNEQFF.

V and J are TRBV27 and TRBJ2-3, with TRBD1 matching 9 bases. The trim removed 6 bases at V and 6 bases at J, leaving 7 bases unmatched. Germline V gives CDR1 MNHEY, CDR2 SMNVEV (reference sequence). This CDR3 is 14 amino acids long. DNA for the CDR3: TGTGCCAGCAGCCGGGACAGGGTATCCGATACGCAGTATTTT. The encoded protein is CASSRDRVSDTQYF.

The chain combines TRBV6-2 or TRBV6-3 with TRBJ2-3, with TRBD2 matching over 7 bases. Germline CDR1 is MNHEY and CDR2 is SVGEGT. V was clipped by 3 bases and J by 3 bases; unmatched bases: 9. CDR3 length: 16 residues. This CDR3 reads CASSYDLGTTTDTQYF. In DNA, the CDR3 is TGTGCCAGCAGTTATGACCTCGGGACTACAACAGATACGCAGTATTTT.

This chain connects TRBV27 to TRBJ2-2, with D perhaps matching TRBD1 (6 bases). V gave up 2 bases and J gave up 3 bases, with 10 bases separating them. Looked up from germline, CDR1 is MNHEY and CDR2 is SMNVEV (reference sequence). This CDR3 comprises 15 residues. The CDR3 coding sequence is TGTGCCAGCAGTTTAAACAGGGATTACACCGGGGAGCTGTTTTTT. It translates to CASSLNRDYTGELFF.

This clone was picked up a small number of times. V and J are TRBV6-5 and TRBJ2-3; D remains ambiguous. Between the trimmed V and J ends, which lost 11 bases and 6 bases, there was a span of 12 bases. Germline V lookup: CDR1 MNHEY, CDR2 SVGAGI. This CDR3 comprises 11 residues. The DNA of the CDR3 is TGTGCCGACAACCCCCGGGATACGCAGTATTTT. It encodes CADNPRDTQYF.

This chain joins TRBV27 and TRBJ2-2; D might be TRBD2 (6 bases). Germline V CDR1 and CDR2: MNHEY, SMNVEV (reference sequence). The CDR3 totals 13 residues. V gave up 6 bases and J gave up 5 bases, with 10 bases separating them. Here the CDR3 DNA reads TGTGCCAGCAGAGTGGGGGGAACCGGGGAGCTGTTTTTT. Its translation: CASRVGGTGELFF.

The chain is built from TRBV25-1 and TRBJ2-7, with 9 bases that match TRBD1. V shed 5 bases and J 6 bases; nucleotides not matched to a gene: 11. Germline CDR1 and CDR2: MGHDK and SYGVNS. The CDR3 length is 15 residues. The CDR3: CASSPRGQGFFEQYF. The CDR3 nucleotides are TGTGCCAGCAGTCCAAGGGGACAGGGATTTTTCGAGCAGTACTTC.

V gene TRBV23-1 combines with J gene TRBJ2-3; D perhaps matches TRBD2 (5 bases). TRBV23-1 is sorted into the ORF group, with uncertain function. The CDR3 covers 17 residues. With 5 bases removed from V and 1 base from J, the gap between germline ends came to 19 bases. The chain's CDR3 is CASSDYLRPLCTDTQYF. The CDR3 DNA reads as TGCGCCAGCAGTGACTACCTTAGGCCCCTATGCACAGATACGCAGTATTTT.

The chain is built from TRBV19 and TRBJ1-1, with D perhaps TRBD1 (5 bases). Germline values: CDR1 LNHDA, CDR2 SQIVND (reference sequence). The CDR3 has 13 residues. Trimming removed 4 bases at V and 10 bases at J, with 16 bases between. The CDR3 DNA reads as TGTGCCAGTAGTAGGGGCCGACCGAATAGAGCTTTCTTT. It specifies CASSRGRPNRAFF.

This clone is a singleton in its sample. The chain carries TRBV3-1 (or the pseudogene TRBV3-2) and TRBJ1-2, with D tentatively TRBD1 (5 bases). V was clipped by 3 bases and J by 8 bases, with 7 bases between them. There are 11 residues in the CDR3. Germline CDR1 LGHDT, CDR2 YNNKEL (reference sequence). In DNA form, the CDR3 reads TGTGCCAGCAGCCAGGGGGGAGGCTACACCTTC. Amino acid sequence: CASSQGGGYTF.